A selection of T cell receptor beta chains follows, all from one sample in a study of prognosis after radiotherapy for stage I lung cancer. TCRdb analysed the multiplex PCR reads with MiXCR anew, one entry per CDR3 protein. The sample holds tens of thousands of distinct CDR3 sequences; approximately 45% are singletons and the top ten take roughly 30%. The sample in question was PBMCs, obtained before or after stereotactic body radiation therapy (not recorded which). The receptors were gathered from a donor aged 50 or older with non-small cell lung cancer. CDR3s include the opening cysteine and the closing phenylalanine or tryptophan. The order of the fields is V gene, J gene, clone size, D gene, CDR3 DNA, CDR3 protein. The D gene is left open where the match is weak. Not every row has a clone size; where given, it reads once, few, many or a size class.

>TRBV7-3|TRBJ1-5|many|-
TGTGCCAGCCCTGCCACCCTCGATCCCCAGCATTTT
CASPATLDPQHF
>TRBV6-7|TRBJ1-1|-|-
TGTGCCAGAAGCTTCATACTAAAGCCCCACCGTGGGGAAGCTTTCTTT
CARSFILKPHRGEAFF
>TRBV6-1|TRBJ1-4|many|-
TGTGCCAGCAGTGACCGGGGTGGGCCTAATGAAAAACTGTTTTTT
CASSDRGGPNEKLFF
>TRBV30|TRBJ2-1|few|-
TGTGCCTGGAAGCCGGATAGCTCCTACAATGAGCAGTTCTTC
CAWKPDSSYNEQFF
>TRBV5-5|TRBJ1-1|many|-
TGTGCCAGCAGCTCGAAAGGGGACACTGAAGCTTTCTTT
CASSSKGDTEAFF
>TRBV5-6|TRBJ2-7|many|TRBD1
TGTGCCAGCATCAGAACAGGGGTCGGCTACGAGCAGTACTTC
CASIRTGVGYEQYF
>TRBV10-3|TRBJ2-7|-|-
TGTGCCATCGGCCGGGAGTCCTACGAGCAGTACTTC
CAIGRESYEQYF
>TRBV20-1|TRBJ1-2|many|TRBD1
TGCAGTGCTAGTGGCCAGGGGGCTTATGGCTACACCTTC
CSASGQGAYGYTF
>TRBV7-2|TRBJ2-5|many|TRBD1
TGTGCCAGCAGACCCAGGGGGCAGAGAGAGACCCAGTACTTC
CASRPRGQRETQYF
>TRBV24-1|TRBJ2-1|-|-
TGTGCCACCAGTGGATCAGTCAATGAGCAGTTCTTC
CATSGSVNEQFF
>TRBV12-3/TRBV12-4|TRBJ1-1|-|-
TGTACCAGCAGTTTCGGGGCGGAGGTTCTCACTGAAGCTTTCTTT
CTSSFGAEVLTEAFF
>TRBV28|TRBJ2-7|-|TRBD1
TGTGCCAGCAGGGGACAGGGGTCCTACGAGCAGTACTTC
CASRGQGSYEQYF
>TRBV5-1|TRBJ2-5|-|-
TGCGCCAGCAGCAATGCGGGTTGGGTACAGTGTCGGGAGACCCAGTACTTC
CASSNAGWVQCRETQYF
>TRBV6-2/TRBV6-3|TRBJ2-1|many|TRBD1
TGTGCCAGCAGTTCCTTTGGACAGGGCTACAATGAGCAGTTCTTC
CASSSFGQGYNEQFF
>TRBV7-3|TRBJ2-1|-|TRBD2
TGTGCCAGCAGCTTGACTAGCGGGGGCTATGAGCAGTTCTTC
CASSLTSGGYEQFF
>TRBV15|TRBJ1-6|many|-
TGTGCCACCAGCAGAGATCCTTACAGCAATAATTCACCCCTCCACTTT
CATSRDPYSNNSPLHF
>TRBV11-3|TRBJ1-3|many|-
TGTGCCAGCAGCCCGACGGGGGAGGACACCATATATTTT
CASSPTGEDTIYF
>TRBV6-1|TRBJ1-6|medium-sized|-
TGTGCCAGCAGTGAGGGGGCGCGGTCACCCCTCCACTTT
CASSEGARSPLHF